The 14 T cell receptor beta chains presented below share a single source sample, sequenced in a study of blood T cell repertoires in COVID-19. The method was immunoSEQ multiplex PCR; TCRdb's version includes in-frame clones alone and lacks a portion of them. The data contain about 210,000 clones, around 88% of them singletons. Material: peripheral blood. These receptors were taken from a man over 45 with active or convalescent COVID-19.

The chain links TRBV24-1 to TRBJ1-4; D is uncertain. The V end was cut by 5 bases, the J end by 4 bases, with 7 bases between. Germline V gene lookup returns CDR1 KGHDR and CDR2 SFDVKD. The CDR3 runs to 13 residues. The CDR3 region has the DNA TGTGCCACCAGTGCCGGAGTTAATGAAAAACTGTTTTTT. Amino acid sequence: CATSAGVNEKLFF.

The V and J genes are TRBV18 and TRBJ2-3; D is undetermined. Between the trimmed V and J ends, which lost 0 bases and 4 bases, there was a span of 8 bases. From germline, CDR1 is KGHSH and CDR2 LQKENI. The CDR3 sequence is 14 residues long. The CDR3 nucleotides read TGTGCCAGCTCACCACCGTCGACTGCAGATACGCAGTATTTT. This encodes CASSPPSTADTQYF.

The genes are TRBV19 and TRBJ1-2; 7 bases line up with TRBD1. Germline CDR1 is LNHDA and CDR2 is SQIVND (reference sequence). The trim removed 5 bases at V and 5 bases at J, leaving 2 bases unmatched. The CDR3 contains 12 residues. CDR3 DNA: TGTGCCAGTAGTCGACAGGGTTATGGCTACACCTTC. This translates into CASSRQGYGYTF.

The rearrangement links TRBV7-2 to TRBJ1-3; 7 positions match TRBD1. Germline V gives CDR1 SGHTA, CDR2 FQGNSA. V was clipped by 3 bases and J by 7 bases; unmatched bases: 6. The CDR3 loop spans 14 amino acids. The CDR3 DNA sequence: TGTGCCAGCAGCTTGACAGGGTCGCGCAACACCATATATTTT. Translation: CASSLTGSRNTIYF. Together with reference TRBV7-2 and TRBJ1-3, the CDR3 gives the full variable domain: GAGVSQSPSNKVTEKGKDVELRCDPISGHTALYWYRQSLGQGLEFLIYFQGNSAPDKSGLPSDRFSAERTGGSVSTLTIQRTQQEDSAVYLCASSLTGSRNTIYFGEGSWLTVV.

The rearrangement links TRBV5-1 to TRBJ1-2; 8 bases are shared with TRBD1. The J segment lost 3 bases and the V segment lost 0 bases, leaving 7 bases of the junction unmatched. Germline V gene lookup returns CDR1 SGHRS and CDR2 YFSETQ. The CDR3 spans 16 residues. CDR3 sequence (DNA): TGCGCCAGCAGCTTGGCAGGGGGCGAGGAAGACTATGGCTACACCTTC. This encodes CASSLAGGEEDYGYTF. Full variable domain (remainder filled in from reference TRBV5-1 and TRBJ1-2): KAGVTQTPRYLIKTRGQQVTLSCSPISGHRSVSWYQQTPGQGLQFLFEYFSETQRNKGNFPGRFSGRQFSNSRSEMNVSTLELGDSALYLCASSLAGGEEDYGYTFGSGTRLTVV.

The rearrangement joins TRBV24-1 to TRBJ2-3, with 10 bases identical to TRBD2. Trimming took 0 bases from V and 4 from J; bases not matched to a gene: 9. Germline V CDR1 and CDR2: KGHDR, SFDVKD. This CDR3 comprises 18 residues. CDR3 nucleotides: TGTGCCACCAGTGATTTGGGGGCTAGCGGGAGTGGGCCAGATACGCAGTATTTT. This codes for CATSDLGASGSGPDTQYF.

This clone occurred a few times. CDR3 sequence reads: CASSSRGGPRTDTQYF. The CDR3 DNA is TGCGCCAGCAGCTCGAGGGGGGGGCCGAGGACAGATACGCAGTATTTT. The chain uses TRBV5-1 and TRBJ2-3, with D maybe TRBD2 (7 bases). From germline, CDR1 is SGHRS and CDR2 YFSETQ. This CDR3 is 16 amino acids long. The V end was cut by 3 bases, the J end by 3 bases, with 17 bases between. Filled out from reference TRBV5-1 and TRBJ2-3, the complete variable domain reads KAGVTQTPRYLIKTRGQQVTLSCSPISGHRSVSWYQQTPGQGLQFLFEYFSETQRNKGNFPGRFSGRQFSNSRSEMNVSTLELGDSALYLCASSSRGGPRTDTQYFGPGTRLTVL.

The V and J genes are TRBV5-6 and TRBJ1-2; D gene uncertain. Germline loops: CDR1 SGHDT, CDR2 YYEEEE. This CDR3 has 13 residues. Trimming cost V 4 bases and J 6 bases, with 13 bases left between them. The CDR3 protein is CASSRGWGDGYTF. The CDR3 DNA sequence: TGTGCCAGCAGCCGCGGGTGGGGAGATGGCTACACCTTC.

Remarks on this clone: A much larger clone lies one base from this, so it may be a read error. The chain carries TRBV6-2 or TRBV6-3 and TRBJ2-7; TRBD1 matches 10 bases. Trimming took 5 bases from V and 5 from J; bases not matched to a gene: 6. CDR1 and CDR2 (germline): MNHEY, SVGEGT. This CDR3 region has 14 residues. CDR3 region: CASSPGTGAHEQYF. The CDR3, as DNA: TGTGCCAGCAGTCCCGGGACAGGGGCCCACGAGCAGTACTTC.

The V call is TRBV21-1, the J call TRBJ2-7; the table's D call, TRBD2, was not checked against the DNA. TRBV21-1 is designated a pseudogene. This CDR3 has 14 residues. In DNA, the CDR3 is TGTGCCAGCAGCAAAGCGAGAGGGCGATACGAGCAGTACTTC. It specifies CASSKARGRYEQYF.

A single count supports this clone. J is TRBJ2-3 and V is TRBV11-2; D is possibly TRBD2 (6 bases). The germline V and J ends were trimmed by 3 bases and 6 bases, with 10 bases remaining between them. This CDR3 region has 13 residues. The germline V gene has CDR1 SGHAT and CDR2 FQNNGV. Here the CDR3 DNA reads TGTGCCAGCAGCTTCGAGGGGAGGGATACGCAGTATTTT. Protein product: CASSFEGRDTQYF.

CDR3 amino acids: CASSLDRVAYEQYF. The CDR3 nucleotides read TGTGCCAGCAGCCTGGACAGGGTTGCCTACGAGCAGTACTTC. The rearrangement uses TRBV5-5 and TRBJ2-7; 8 bases fit TRBD1. J lost 2 bases, V lost 4 bases, and 5 bases had no gene match. This CDR3 comprises 14 residues. Germline-derived CDR1 and CDR2 are SGHKS and YYEKEE (reference sequence).

The gene calls are TRBV10-3 and TRBJ1-1, with D unresolved. Germline-derived CDR1 and CDR2 are ENHRY and SYGVKD. This CDR3 spans 12 amino acids. Trimming took 11 bases from V and 1 from J, leaving 11 bases between them. The CDR3 DNA reads as TGTGCCGCAAGGCGGGGGAACACTGAAGCTTTCTTT. Its translation is CAARRGNTEAFF.

The chain recombines TRBV4-3 with TRBJ1-5; possibly TRBD1 for D (5 bases). The germline V and J ends were trimmed by 0 bases and 6 bases, with 15 bases remaining between them. The germline gives CDR1 LGHNA, CDR2 YSLEER. The CDR3 has 16 amino acids. CDR3 region: CASSQDRGPLGQPQHF. CDR3 nucleotide sequence: TGCGCCAGCAGCCAAGATAGGGGCCCCCTGGGTCAGCCCCAGCATTTT.